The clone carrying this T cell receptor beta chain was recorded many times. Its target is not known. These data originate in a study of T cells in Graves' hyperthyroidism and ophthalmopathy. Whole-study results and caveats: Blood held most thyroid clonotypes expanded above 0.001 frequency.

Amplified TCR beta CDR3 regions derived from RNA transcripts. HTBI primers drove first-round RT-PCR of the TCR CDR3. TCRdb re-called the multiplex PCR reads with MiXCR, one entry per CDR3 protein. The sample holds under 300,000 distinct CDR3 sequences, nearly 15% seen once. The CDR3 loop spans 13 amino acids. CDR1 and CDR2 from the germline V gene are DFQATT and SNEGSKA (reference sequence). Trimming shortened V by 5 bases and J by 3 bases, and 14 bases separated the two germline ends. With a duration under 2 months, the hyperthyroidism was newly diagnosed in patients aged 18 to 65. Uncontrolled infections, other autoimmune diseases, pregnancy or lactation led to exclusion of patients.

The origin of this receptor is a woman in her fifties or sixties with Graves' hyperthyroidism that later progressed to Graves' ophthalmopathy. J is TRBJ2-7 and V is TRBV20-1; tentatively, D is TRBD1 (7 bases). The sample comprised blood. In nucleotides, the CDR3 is TGCAGTGCTCCAGGGGGGCGATACTACGAGCAGTACTTC. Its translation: CSAPGGRYYEQYF.